Here is one TCR beta chain with its context. Sequencing used immunoSEQ multiplex PCR; TCRdb keeps in-frame clones, though not all of them. The data show 230,000 or so clones, around 94% seen once. Germline CDR1 and CDR2: LNHNV and YYDKDF (reference sequence). The V gene lost 3 bases and the J gene lost 3 bases, with 8 bases spanning the gap. This CDR3 has 14 amino acids. The sample is drawn from a study of control samples from healthy donors and cancer patients. This TCR was recovered from a man aged 50 or older in good health. This rearrangement joins TRBV15 to TRBJ2-2; tentatively, D is TRBD1 (5 bases). Sequenced material: blood. The CDR3 is CATSRGRDTGELFF. The CDR3 DNA sequence: TGTGCCACCAGCAGGGGCAGGGACACCGGGGAGCTGTTTTTT.